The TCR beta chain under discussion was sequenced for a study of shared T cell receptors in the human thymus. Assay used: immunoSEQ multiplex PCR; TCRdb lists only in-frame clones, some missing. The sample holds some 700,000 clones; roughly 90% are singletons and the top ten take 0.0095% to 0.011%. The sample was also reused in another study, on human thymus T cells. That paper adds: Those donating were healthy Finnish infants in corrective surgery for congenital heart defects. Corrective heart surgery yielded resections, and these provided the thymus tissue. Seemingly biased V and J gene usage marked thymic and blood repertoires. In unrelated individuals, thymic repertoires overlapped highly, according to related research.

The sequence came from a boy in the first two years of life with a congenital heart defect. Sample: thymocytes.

CDR3 amino acids: CASSQEESGVNTEAFF. Written as DNA, the CDR3 is TGCGCCAGCAGCCAGGAGGAGTCGGGGGTTAACACTGAAGCTTTCTTT. The chain has TRBV4-3 and TRBJ1-1; TRBD1 is a possible D gene (5 bases). V was clipped by 3 bases and J by 2 bases, with 16 bases between them. This CDR3 has 16 amino acids. Germline assignment: CDR1 LGHNA and CDR2 YSLEER.